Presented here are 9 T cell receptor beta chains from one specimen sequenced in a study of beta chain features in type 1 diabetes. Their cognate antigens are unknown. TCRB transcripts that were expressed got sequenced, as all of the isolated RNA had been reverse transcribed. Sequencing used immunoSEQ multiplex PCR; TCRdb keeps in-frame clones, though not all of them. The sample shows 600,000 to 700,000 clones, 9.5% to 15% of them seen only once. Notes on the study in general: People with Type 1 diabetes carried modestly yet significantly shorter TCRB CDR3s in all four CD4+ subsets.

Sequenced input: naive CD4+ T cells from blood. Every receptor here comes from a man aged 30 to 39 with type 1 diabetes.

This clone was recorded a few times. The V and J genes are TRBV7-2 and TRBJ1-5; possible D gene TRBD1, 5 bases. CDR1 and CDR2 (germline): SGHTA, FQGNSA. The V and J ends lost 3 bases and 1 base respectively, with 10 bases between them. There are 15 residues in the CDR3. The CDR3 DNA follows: TGTGCCAGCAGCTTCGGACATCCCAGCAATCAGCCCCAGCATTTT. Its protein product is CASSFGHPSNQPQHF.

The CDR3 reads CASSPAGGPGEQYF. DNA for the CDR3: TGTGCCAGCAGCCCAGCGGGGGGGCCGGGGGAGCAGTACTTC. The genes are TRBV4-2 and TRBJ2-7, with 10 nucleotides matching TRBD2. Germline lookup yields CDR1 LGHNA and CDR2 YNFKEQ. Losses at the gene ends were 4 bases for V and 7 bases for J; bases not matched to a gene: 7. This CDR3 comprises 14 residues.

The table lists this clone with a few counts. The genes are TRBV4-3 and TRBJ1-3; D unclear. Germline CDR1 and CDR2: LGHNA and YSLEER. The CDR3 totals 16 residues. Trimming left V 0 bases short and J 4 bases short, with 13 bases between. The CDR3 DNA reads TGCGCCAGCAGCCAAGACTGGAATTCAGCCGGAAACACCATATATTTT. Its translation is CASSQDWNSAGNTIYF.

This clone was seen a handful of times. Written as DNA, the CDR3 is TGTGCCAGCAGTGCAGAGGGGAGGGATACGCAGTATTTT. Its protein product is CASSAEGRDTQYF. This rearrangement joins TRBV25-1 to TRBJ2-3, with TRBD2 as a possible D gene (6 bases). The CDR3 is 13 residues long. Germline CDR1 MGHDK, CDR2 SYGVNS. V lost 4 bases and J lost 6, with 11 bases in between.

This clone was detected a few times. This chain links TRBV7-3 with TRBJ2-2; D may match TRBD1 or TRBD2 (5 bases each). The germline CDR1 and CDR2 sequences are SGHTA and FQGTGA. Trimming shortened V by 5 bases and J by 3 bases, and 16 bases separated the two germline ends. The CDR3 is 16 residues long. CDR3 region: CASSPRGATDTGELFF. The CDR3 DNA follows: TGTGCCAGCAGCCCCCGAGGGGCCACTGACACCGGGGAGCTGTTTTTT.

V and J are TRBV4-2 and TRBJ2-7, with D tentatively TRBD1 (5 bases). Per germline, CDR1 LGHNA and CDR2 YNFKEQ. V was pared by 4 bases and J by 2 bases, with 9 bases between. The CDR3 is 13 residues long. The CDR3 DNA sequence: TGTGCCAGCAGCCCGGACACGGCCTACGAGCAGTACTTC. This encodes CASSPDTAYEQYF.

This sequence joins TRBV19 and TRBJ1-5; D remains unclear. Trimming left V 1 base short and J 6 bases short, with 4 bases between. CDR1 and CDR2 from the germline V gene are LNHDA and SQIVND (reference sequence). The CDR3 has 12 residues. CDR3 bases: TGTGCCAGTAGTATAGGAAGTCAGCCCCAGCATTTT. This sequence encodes CASSIGSQPQHF.

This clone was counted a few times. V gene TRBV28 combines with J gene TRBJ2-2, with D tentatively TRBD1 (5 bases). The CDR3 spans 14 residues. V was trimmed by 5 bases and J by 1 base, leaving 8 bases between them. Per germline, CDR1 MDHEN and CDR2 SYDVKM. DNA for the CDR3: TGTGCCAGCAGTAGAACAGGGAACACCGGGGAGCTGTTTTTT. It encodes CASSRTGNTGELFF.

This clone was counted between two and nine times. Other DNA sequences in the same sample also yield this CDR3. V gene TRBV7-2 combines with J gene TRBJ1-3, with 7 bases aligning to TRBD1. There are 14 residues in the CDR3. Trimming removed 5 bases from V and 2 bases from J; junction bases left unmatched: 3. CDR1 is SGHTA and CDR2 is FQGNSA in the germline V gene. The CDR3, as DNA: TGTGCCAGCAGCCGACAGGGAGCTGGAAACACCATATATTTT. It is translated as CASSRQGAGNTIYF. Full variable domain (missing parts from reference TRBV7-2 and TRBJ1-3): GAGVSQSPSNKVTEKGKDVELRCDPISGHTALYWYRQSLGQGLEFLIYFQGNSAPDKSGLPSDRFSAERTGGSVSTLTIQRTQQEDSAVYLCASSRQGAGNTIYFGEGSWLTVV.